This T cell receptor (beta chain) came from a study of cytomegalovirus exposure and HLA in healthy donors (TCRdb year 2017). Background for the entire study: An earlier analysis of under 600 of the donors reported approximately 300 Gb of sequence data and some 120 million unique TCR beta sequences from 150 million to 200 million T cells. The later analysis used no new phenotypic data to find candidate immune exposures, relying instead on TCR beta sequences and their occurrence across donors. The number of donors typed differed by locus, with about 620-630 for A, B, C, DRB1 and DQB1, around 500 for DQA1, 600 to 610 for DPA1, and roughly 450 for DPB1. Genome-wide SNP genotypes for about 55% of the roughly 670 donors were used in a later genetic analysis, which treated that subset as a discovery cohort. The study aimed to test whether cataloging public T cell receptors could reveal signatures of past pathogen exposure. Using immunosequencing, the study profiled T cell repertoires from 550 to 750 subjects and related those repertoires to cytomegalovirus serostatus. To predict cytomegalovirus infection status, the study combined high-throughput TCR immunosequencing, statistical association of individual TCRs with disease status, and machine learning. A separate validation cohort of 100 to 150 different subjects was used in addition to the roughly 700-subject first cohort. All discovery cohort repertoires had been generated on a single sequencing platform. Class I and class II HLA loci were covered by the typing at four-digit resolution. Donor age, sex, ethnicity and CMV serostatus were compiled together with the repertoire data. A later analysis re-analyzed previously published TCR beta repertoires from roughly 600 donors and added high-resolution HLA genotyping to study TCR occurrence patterns. Of the roughly 400 genotyped donors, roughly 80% fell in the genetic ancestry cluster associated with self-reported Caucasian donors. Because of strong linkage in the cohort, roughly five DR-DQ haplotypes were treated as single units for association and clustering. An earlier analysis of 587 of the donors applied high-throughput TCR beta sequencing to assess whether each TCR beta V gene segment acted as functional or pseudogenic. Roughly 300 gigabases of sequencing data and 70 million to 100 million unique TCR sequences made up an early release that covered some 640 HLA-typed donors. Among 398 genotyped donors of the cohort, an average of approximately 230,000 unique TCR beta nucleotide sequences were sequenced per donor, around 18% of them non-productive. What the research found in general, with its limitations: Most TCR sequences were observed very rarely across donors, whereas some public TCRs were present in many individuals. Specific HLA alleles were associated with around 18,000 TCR beta sequences at a false discovery rate of 0.05 in a later analysis. The sequencing pipeline was judged likely to have produced a cluster of highly shared sequence variants as a technical artifact. Compared with the roughly 600-donor mean, donors in an Asian-associated ancestry cluster had fewer N-insertions in productive TCRs, according to a later genetic analysis. A later analysis found that HLA-associated TCR beta chains were more clonally expanded and had lower generation probabilities than equally common non-associated chains. The authors suggested that the approach could potentially be generalized to other disease states and immunological phenotypes. Because HLA typing was missing for some donors at each locus, association tests included only the typed subset. A further reported finding was that TCR beta sequences accurately predicted the HLA-A and HLA-B alleles for most subjects in the first cohort. In a later analysis, most CMV-associated TCR beta chains were found to appear HLA-restricted, with HLA associations seemingly driven largely by CMV exposure. The presence/absence analyses assumed that sequencing depth was roughly uniform across donors, and that assumption may not be true. An association between a missense DCLRE1C variant and V-gene and J-gene trimming of TCR beta chains was found in a later genetic analysis and replicated in an independent cohort. The study gave a list of about 160 TCR beta chains associated with cytomegalovirus. Linkage disequilibrium might explain the correlated functional status among segregating V segments, but an unknown experimental factor could not be ruled out. In a later analysis, the rate of TCR association differed among HLA loci, with DRB1 alleles having the most associated TCRs and HLA-C alleles having the fewest. A few of the identified cytomegalovirus-associated TCR beta chains were confirmed in vitro to be specific for cytomegalovirus antigens. Assigning TCR associations to individual alleles was difficult when HLA alleles, especially DR and DQ, strongly co-occurred. The cohort was sequenced for TCR beta chains only, and without alpha or paired-chain data the features that could be detected were limited. About 17 rarely observed V segments, including chromosome 9 orphons, were excluded from the earlier analysis of just under 600 of the donors because counts were too low. According to a later analysis, parvovirus B19, influenza, CMV and Epstein-Barr virus appeared linked to several top co-occurrence clusters. In an earlier analysis of some 550 of the donors, most TCR beta V segments were observed in productive rearrangements about 90% or about 30% of the time, broadly matching IMGT annotations. The classifier was reported to diagnose cytomegalovirus status with high specificity and sensitivity in both the original cohort and the validation cohort. Immune exposure information for the cohort was limited to CMV serostatus.

Library construction relied on the immunoSEQ multiplex PCR assay. A mixture of 60 forward primers for TCR Vbeta segments and 13 reverse primers for TCR Jbeta segments was used in the multiplex PCR. A multiplex PCR assay on genomic DNA amplified the CDR3 region of rearranged TCR beta genes. The amplified TCR beta libraries were sequenced on the Illumina HiSeq System as 87-base-pair reads. In the source study's methods: Across the 500 to 700 repertoires, a later analysis counted approximately 83 million unique TCR beta chains, roughly 11 million of which were shared by at least two donors. Raw reads were error-corrected and collapsed into unique sequences by a nearest-neighbor algorithm in which closely related sequences were merged to remove PCR and sequencing errors. To assign V, D and J gene segments, CDR3 sequences were aligned to IMGT reference sequences. For a sequence to be retained, a match of at least six nucleotides to both a V gene segment and a J gene segment was required. Rearrangements were classified as productive when the CDR3 lacked stop codons and remained in frame with V and J, and all other rearrangements were classified as non-productive. Following IMGT convention, CDR3 was defined as the stretch from the second conserved V-encoded cysteine to the conserved J-encoded phenylalanine. The earlier analysis of about 560 of the donors excluded any sequence lacking an unambiguous match to a single V gene segment. An earlier analysis of some 500 of the donors classified V segments as functional when productive rearrangements were above 56.7% and as segregating when the standard deviation between donors was above 5%. A statistical classification framework was built for diagnosing cytomegalovirus status from the catalog of TCR beta chain sequences. V and J gene assignment, in a later analysis, came from comparing TCR nucleotide sequences with IMGT/GENE-DB human TR gene sequences. Using the TCRdist pipeline, a later analysis assigned CDR3 sequences along with most-parsimonious VDJ recombination scenarios. A later analysis defined each TCR beta chain by its CDR3 amino acid sequence plus V-gene family, and excluded reads lacking a unique V-gene family. In a later analysis, 450 to 600 highly shared, low-generation-probability nucleotide sequences were removed to address suspected cross-contamination and a sequencing artifact. In a later analysis, a clonal expansion index was calculated for each public chain from normalized within-repertoire ranks of inferred template counts. In a later analysis, generation probabilities were computed with a VDJ recombination model fitted to out-of-frame rearrangements, and the resulting probabilities were checked against IGoR. In a later analysis, TCR-TCR, TCR-HLA and TCR-CMV co-occurrence was scored with hypergeometric tests, and a repertoire-size bias correction was applied to TCR pairs. False discovery rates were estimated in a later analysis by permuting HLA or CMV assignments 20 times. In a later analysis, co-occurring TCRs were grouped with DBSCAN, and TCRdist sequence similarity was added when clustering was performed within HLA-allele-positive subsets. For co-occurrence clustering, repertoires with fewer than 30,000 or more than 120,000 public chains were excluded, along with four or five repertoires with anomalous nucleotide sharing. TCRdb holds this immuneACCESS table with in-frame rearrangements only. Some clones are missing; in checked studies, unresolved V genes explain under half, and the rest has no known cause. The DNA was the basis for D and trimming; V, J and clone size are from that table. The sample has some 130,000 clones on record, approximately 80% of them singletons. The leading ten clones occupy 3% to 3.5% of the sample.

The cohort was made up of hundreds of healthy bone marrow donors. At the time of sampling, every cohort member was nominally healthy, though immune exposures that went unrecorded were likely present. The donor tested CMV seronegative, placing the donor among the approximately 400 seronegative members of the cohort. Each donor provided a peripheral blood sample, and peripheral blood mononuclear cells were used for TCR beta sequencing. The Qiagen DNeasy Blood Extraction Kit was used to extract genomic DNA from the blood cell samples. Remarks on this clone: The antigen this receptor binds is unknown. Base qualities are missing; no much larger clone stands one base away.

Sequenced input: PBMCs. The source of this sequence is a male donor in good health and CMV-seronegative.

Here the CDR3 is given as CASSEALTAYNSPLHF. The DNA reads as follows: TGTGCCAGCAGTGAAGCGCTGACAGCATATAATTCACCCCTCCACTTT. The chain joins TRBV6-1 to TRBJ1-6, with TRBD1 tentatively as D gene (5 bases match). V and J lose 0 bases and 4 bases, and a span of 10 bases separates them. The CDR3 measures 16 amino acids from cysteine to phenylalanine. CDR3 DNA is the only sequence kept; it has 48 bases, read in frame from the first base. Per the germline V gene, MNHNS is the CDR1 and SASEGT is the CDR2.